This T cell receptor (beta chain) emerged from a study of cytomegalovirus exposure and HLA in healthy donors. The study's findings and limits: There were some public TCRs occurring in many donors, but most TCR sequences were rare.

The data were produced by immunoSEQ multiplex PCR, yet TCRdb's version contains in-frame clones alone and is incomplete. Here the sample spans tens of thousands of clones, 80% to 95% being singletons. In regard to this clone: Its antigen is not known.

Trimming removed 3 bases at V and 7 bases at J, with 19 bases between. The CDR3 runs 16 residues. In germline, CDR1 is LNHNV, CDR2 YYDKDF (reference sequence). The source is a young woman in good health and CMV-seronegative. The chain employs TRBV15 and TRBJ2-4; a weak D match, TRBD1 (5 bases). The sample consisted of PBMCs. The CDR3 here is CATSSFSGLVRNIQYF. The CDR3 DNA reads TGTGCCACCAGCAGCTTCTCAGGGCTCGTTAGGAACATTCAGTACTTC.